The rows below give T cell receptor beta chains drawn from one sample of a study of shared clonotypes between healthy human individuals. Sequenced by immunoSEQ multiplex PCR; TCRdb stores in-frame clones only, minus some. The data hold about 1.5 million clones, with roughly 96% observed a single time. The sample comprised naive CD4+ T cells sorted from blood. The receptors shown here come from a man aged 25-45 years in good health. Each CDR3 is given with its conserved first and last residue. A D gene is named only where the DNA matches it firmly. A row's size may be missing; if present it is once, few, many or a size class.

cdr3_nt,cdr3_aa,d_call,j_call,v_call,cdr3_length,clone_size
TGTGCCTGGATTCTCTTACGCCAGAGGAACACTGAAGCTTTCTTT,CAWILLRQRNTEAFF,NA,TRBJ1-1,TRBV30,15,NA
TGTGCCAGCAGCTTGAGGTTAACTAATGAAAAACTGTTTTTT,CASSLRLTNEKLFF,NA,TRBJ1-4,TRBV5-4,14,once
TGTGCCAGCAGCTTGGTGATGGTCCGCACAGATACGCAGTATTTT,CASSLVMVRTDTQYF,NA,TRBJ2-3,TRBV5-5,15,NA
TGTGCCAGCAGCAAAAGAGCTGGGGCCAACGTCCTGACTTTC,CASSKRAGANVLTF,NA,TRBJ2-6,TRBV5-6,14,NA
TGTGCCAGCAGCTCTAGACCTGCCTGGGATGAGCAGTTCTTC,CASSSRPAWDEQFF,NA,TRBJ2-1,TRBV7-3,14,NA
TGTGCCAGCGGGACTAGCGGGATTTCCTACAATGAGCAGTTCTTC,CASGTSGISYNEQFF,TRBD2,TRBJ2-1,TRBV9,15,NA
TGCGCCAGCAGCCGCCCGGAGGGTAGCACAGATACGCAGTATTTT,CASSRPEGSTDTQYF,NA,TRBJ2-3,TRBV5-1,15,NA
TGTGCCAGCAGCAAACCTCCAAGCGGGAGGAGGCAAGATACGCAGTATTTT,CASSKPPSGRRQDTQYF,NA,TRBJ2-3,TRBV21-1,17,NA
TGTGCCAGCAGGACCTTCAGTGGAGCCAAAAACATTCAGTACTTC,CASRTFSGAKNIQYF,NA,TRBJ2-4,TRBV28,15,NA
TGTGCCATAAAAGGGAACACTGAAGCTTTCTTT,CAIKGNTEAFF,NA,TRBJ1-1,TRBV6-6,11,NA
TGTGCCAGCAGCCGTCGGGACCGCATCACAGATACGCAGTATTTT,CASSRRDRITDTQYF,NA,TRBJ2-3,TRBV5-6,15,NA
TGCGCCAGCAGCTTGGCGCAGGGGGCAGATACGCAGTATTTT,CASSLAQGADTQYF,TRBD1,TRBJ2-3,TRBV5-1,14,NA
TGTGCCAGCTCAACCGGATCCGGCGCGGAGCAGTTCTTC,CASSTGSGAEQFF,NA,TRBJ2-1,TRBV18,13,NA
TGTGCCACCAGCAGAGACGAGCAAGGAGCTTTCTTT,CATSRDEQGAFF,NA,TRBJ1-1,TRBV15,12,NA
TGTGCCAGCAGCCGGGGACACCTAATGGAAGAGACCCAGTACTTC,CASSRGHLMEETQYF,NA,TRBJ2-5,TRBV11-3,15,once
TGTGCAAGTCGCTTAGCCAACAGGGGGCGCATAGCCCGCTATGGCTACACCTTC,CASRLANRGRIARYGYTF,NA,TRBJ1-2,TRBV12-2,18,NA
TGTGCCAGCAAGGGGCTTTTTAGGGACACCATATATTTT,CASKGLFRDTIYF,NA,TRBJ1-3,TRBV6-1,13,NA
TGCGCCAGCAGCCAAGAAACGACCGAGGATGGGACCCAGTACTTC,CASSQETTEDGTQYF,NA,TRBJ2-5,TRBV4-3,15,NA
TGTGCCAGCAGCCACTACGGGGGGGGGTGGCCCTACGAGCAGTACTTC,CASSHYGGGWPYEQYF,TRBD2,TRBJ2-7,TRBV11-2,16,NA
TGTGCCAGCAGCGCCGAAGGGGGCCGTGGAAACACCATATATTTT,CASSAEGGRGNTIYF,TRBD1,TRBJ1-3,TRBV7-9,15,once
TGTGCCAGCAGTCCGGGGAGAAACTATGGCTACACCTTC,CASSPGRNYGYTF,NA,TRBJ1-2,TRBV27,13,NA
TGTGCCAGCAGCCCGCGGACAGGCCGGGAGCCCCAGCATTTT,CASSPRTGREPQHF,TRBD1,TRBJ1-5,TRBV7-6,14,NA
TGTGCCAGCAGTTGGGACAGTTCCTACGAGCAGTACTTC,CASSWDSSYEQYF,TRBD1,TRBJ2-7,TRBV28,13,NA
TGCGCCAGCAGCTTGATCGGGAGAAGTGACACCGGGGAGCTGTTTTTT,CASSLIGRSDTGELFF,NA,TRBJ2-2,TRBV5-1,16,NA
TGCGCCAGCAGCTTACAGCAGATGTCCACCGGGGAGCTGTTTTTT,CASSLQQMSTGELFF,NA,TRBJ2-2,TRBV5-1,15,NA
TGCGCCAGTAAAAGGACCCCCGTCTACGAGCAGTACTTC,CASKRTPVYEQYF,NA,TRBJ2-7,TRBV5-1,13,NA
TGTGCCAGCAGTGCGGGACAGGCGCTTTGGGGAGCTATTTTT,CASSAGQALWGAIF,TRBD1,TRBJ2-2,TRBV2,14,NA
TGTGCCAGCAGCTTAGAAGGGGACACTGAAGCTTTCTTT,CASSLEGDTEAFF,NA,TRBJ1-1,TRBV11-2,13,NA
TGCGCCAGCAGCGATAGACTAGGGGATACGCAGTATTTT,CASSDRLGDTQYF,NA,TRBJ2-3,TRBV5-1,13,NA
TGCGCCAGCAGCTTAATAGGGACAGGTCTGTCCGGGGAGCTGTTTTTT,CASSLIGTGLSGELFF,TRBD1,TRBJ2-2,TRBV5-1,16,NA
TGCAGCGTTGCCCAACTGACACTGAACACTGAAGCTTTCTTT,CSVAQLTLNTEAFF,NA,TRBJ1-1,TRBV29-1,14,NA
TGTGCCAGCAGCCTCGCCGGGAGCCGCCGATACAATGAGCAGTTCTTC,CASSLAGSRRYNEQFF,NA,TRBJ2-1,TRBV9,16,NA
TGTGCCACCAAGCGGGGAACCCAAGAGACCCAGTACTTC,CATKRGTQETQYF,TRBD2,TRBJ2-5,TRBV10-3,13,once
TGTGCCAGCAGCCGTGCAAGTGGGGGCTACACCTTC,CASSRASGGYTF,NA,TRBJ1-2,TRBV6-5,12,NA
TGTGCCAGCAGCTTGGAGGCCAGTACCTACGAGCAGTACTTC,CASSLEASTYEQYF,NA,TRBJ2-7,TRBV5-4,14,NA
TGTGCCAGCAGCGGTCAGGACTGGGGCTACACCTTC,CASSGQDWGYTF,NA,TRBJ1-2,TRBV14,12,NA
TGCGCCAGCAGTGAGAGAAAAGCGGGAGGCCCGGGGGAGACCCAGTACTTC,CASSERKAGGPGETQYF,TRBD2,TRBJ2-5,TRBV10-1,17,NA
TGCGCCAGCAGTGTAAATTCGCCGTCCGGGGAGCTGTTTTTT,CASSVNSPSGELFF,NA,TRBJ2-2,TRBV10-2,14,NA
TGTGCCAGCAGGGGGGCTGATACGCAGTATTTT,CASRGADTQYF,NA,TRBJ2-3,TRBV7-9,11,NA
TGTGCCAGCTCACCTAGCGGGGGAGTTTTCCTAGCCAAAAACATTCAGTACTTC,CASSPSGGVFLAKNIQYF,TRBD2,TRBJ2-4,TRBV18,18,NA
TGTGCCAGCAGCTTAGCCTTGAACACTGAAGCTTTCTTT,CASSLALNTEAFF,NA,TRBJ1-1,TRBV7-8,13,NA